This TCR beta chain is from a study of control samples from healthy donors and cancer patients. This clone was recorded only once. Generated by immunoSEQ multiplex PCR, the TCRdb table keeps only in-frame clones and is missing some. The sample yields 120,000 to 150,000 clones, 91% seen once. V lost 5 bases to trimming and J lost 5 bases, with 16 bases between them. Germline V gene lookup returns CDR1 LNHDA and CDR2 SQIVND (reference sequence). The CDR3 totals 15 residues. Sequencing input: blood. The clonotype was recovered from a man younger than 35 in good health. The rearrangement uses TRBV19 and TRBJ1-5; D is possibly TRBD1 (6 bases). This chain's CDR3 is CASSSRGFGDQPQHF. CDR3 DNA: TGTGCCAGTAGTTCCAGGGGTTTCGGGGATCAGCCCCAGCATTTT.